This T cell receptor beta chain was identified in a study of T cell clonotyping in hematopoietic cell transplantation. The CDR3 sequence is 13 residues long. V shed 4 bases and J shed 6 bases, with 13 bases lying between them. The germline gives CDR1 SGHTA, CDR2 FQGNSA. Clones were read by immunoSEQ multiplex PCR, and TCRdb kept only the in-frame ones, dropping some. The table lists around 3,300 clones, about 70% of them singletons. The sample in question was peripheral blood mononuclear cells, obtained 30 days after allogeneic stem cell transplant. This receptor was taken from a male patient between 40 and 49 years old who had an allogeneic stem cell transplant from an unrelated donor, so the T cells may come from the graft donor. Some clones in this sample may be carry-over from other donors' samples. The chain joins TRBV7-2 to TRBJ2-7; no definite D call. The DNA for the CDR3 is TGTGCCAGCAGCTATACCCCCGTGCGCGAGCAGTACTTC. It translates to CASSYTPVREQYF.